Listed below are T cell receptor beta chains from one sample, sequenced in a study of T cells after yellow fever vaccination. TCRdb redid the calling of the 5' RACE reads with MiXCR, one entry per CDR3 protein. The sample lists around 300,000 distinct CDR3 sequences; 4% to 5.5% were seen once. The specimen was PBMCs, collected 15 days after the yellow fever booster vaccination. The origin of the receptors is a man between 18 and 35 years old who received the YFV17D yellow fever vaccine. CDR3s leave out the opening cysteine and the closing phenylalanine or tryptophan.

J gene,V gene,CDR3 protein
TRBJ2-1,TRBV5-1,ASSLALPGRVDEQF
TRBJ2-7,TRBV6-2/TRBV6-3,ASRDRMFSYEQY
TRBJ1-2,TRBV9,ASRDRANSGYT
TRBJ1-1,TRBV10-2,ASSGANTEAF
TRBJ1-5,TRBV2,ASSEEERAAGYSNQPQH
TRBJ2-6,TRBV7-2,ASTPQRLPGANVLT
TRBJ2-7,TRBV7-9,ASSFGQGIDEQY
TRBJ1-1,TRBV10-1,ASSESIGRGRSDTEAF
TRBJ2-1,TRBV12-3/TRBV12-4,ASSHPGQGNEQF
TRBJ1-1,TRBV5-1,ASSFSDSPAF
TRBJ2-7,TRBV7-2,ASSLAGRLREQY
TRBJ1-2,TRBV12-3/TRBV12-4,ASSLDRGANYGYT
TRBJ1-6,TRBV6-6,ASSYSGTGNSPLH
TRBJ2-3,TRBV5-4,ASSSGTSGGAADTQY
TRBJ2-6,TRBV5-1,ASSLVGVGANVLT
TRBJ1-3,TRBV7-2,ASSFRTGNTIY
TRBJ2-1,TRBV29-1,SVGQDSYNEQF
TRBJ2-3,TRBV18,ASSPPARPDTQY
TRBJ2-1,TRBV5-1,ASSLPGAGGNEQF
TRBJ1-1,TRBV19,ASSIARDRDTEAF
TRBJ2-1,TRBV24-1,ATSDRGLAGGPSEQF
TRBJ1-5,TRBV28,ASSPPVQPQH
TRBJ1-3,TRBV20-1,SAATGGSGNTIY
TRBJ2-5,TRBV6-1,ASFRRDMGFGTQY
TRBJ1-1,TRBV29-1,SVGGVSNTEAF
TRBJ1-4,TRBV7-2,ASSAPPSGEKLF
TRBJ2-2,TRBV12-3/TRBV12-4,ASSYYNTGELF
TRBJ2-5,TRBV6-2/TRBV6-3,ASSLGTGGAETQY
TRBJ1-1,TRBV27,ASSWAGQGHTEAF
TRBJ2-1,TRBV24-1,ATSGSAAGGFTEQF
TRBJ1-2,TRBV12-5,ASGLAYRGTNYGYT
TRBJ2-1,TRBV7-2,ASSLAVYNEQF
TRBJ2-1,TRBV4-3,ASSQDLGVAGRGNNEQF
TRBJ1-2,TRBV2,ASSESGTTSSDGYT
TRBJ1-2,TRBV7-7,ASSLAGEEGVANYGYT
TRBJ2-7,TRBV6-6,ASSYSPSLAEQY
TRBJ2-5,TRBV6-1,ASSLATGGETQY
TRBJ1-2,TRBV6-4,ASRQDALPGWGYT
TRBJ2-1,TRBV5-1,ASSGGGVPLYSYNEQF
TRBJ1-2,TRBV13,ASSLGMGGQPPD
TRBJ2-1,TRBV20-1,SASIQGFYNEQF
TRBJ1-5,TRBV3-2,ASSIFTPTGRVDQPQH
TRBJ2-2,TRBV3-1,ASSQLGRGTGELF
TRBJ2-6,TRBV28,ASKGGNSGANVLT
TRBJ2-7,TRBV29-1,SVVWDYEQY
TRBJ2-2,TRBV24-1,ATSDSPWTGTGELF